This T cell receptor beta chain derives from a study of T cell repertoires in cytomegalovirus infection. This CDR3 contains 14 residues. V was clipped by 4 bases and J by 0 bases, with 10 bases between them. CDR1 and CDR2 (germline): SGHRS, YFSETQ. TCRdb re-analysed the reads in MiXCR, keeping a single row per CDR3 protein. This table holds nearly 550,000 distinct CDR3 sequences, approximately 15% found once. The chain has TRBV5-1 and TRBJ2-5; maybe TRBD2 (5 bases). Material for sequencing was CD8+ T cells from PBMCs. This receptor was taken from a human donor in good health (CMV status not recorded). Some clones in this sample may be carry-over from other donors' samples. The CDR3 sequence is CASSPKLDQETQYF. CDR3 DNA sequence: TGCGCCAGCAGCCCAAAACTAGACCAAGAGACCCAGTACTTC.